This is a list of T cell receptor beta chains from one sample in a study of blood T cell repertoires in COVID-19. The method was immunoSEQ multiplex PCR; TCRdb's version includes in-frame clones alone and lacks a portion of them. Of 250,000 to 300,000 clones in the sample, 80% to 90% were seen once. Sequencing input: peripheral blood. Receptor source: a woman between 70 and 85 years old with COVID-19, enrolled during active disease. Both conserved end residues are part of each CDR3. Each record gives: CDR3 protein, V gene.

CDR3 protein: CASSSSGLAVPYEQYF
V gene: TRBV28

CDR3 protein: CASSPLTGGWGYTF
V gene: TRBV7-2

CDR3 protein: CASRPSTGELGGYTF
V gene: TRBV3-1/TRBV3-2

CDR3 protein: CASSTLGGGADTQYF
V gene: TRBV19

CDR3 protein: CASSEQFESNQPQHF
V gene: TRBV6-2/TRBV6-3

CDR3 protein: CASSPQGNTGELFF
V gene: TRBV18

CDR3 protein: CASSPRGGREQPQHF
V gene: TRBV3-1/TRBV3-2

CDR3 protein: CASSEEGGEQYF
V gene: TRBV28

CDR3 protein: CASSLAGNTIYF
V gene: TRBV7-2

CDR3 protein: CATSDTGVGEKLFF
V gene: TRBV24-1

CDR3 protein: CASSSPGLAIFEQFF
V gene: TRBV11-1

CDR3 protein: CASTGYGYTF
V gene: TRBV6-5

CDR3 protein: CAWSGDRGHGYTF
V gene: TRBV30

CDR3 protein: CASSLRRAASYNEQFF
V gene: TRBV7-9

CDR3 protein: CASSLGLVYEQYF
V gene: TRBV5-1

CDR3 protein: CASTSYEGYTF
V gene: TRBV12-5

CDR3 protein: CAWIPRASGTSYNEQFF
V gene: TRBV30

CDR3 protein: CASSVRDRSSNEQFF
V gene: TRBV7-8

CDR3 protein: CATSDSGTVAYRYGQYF
V gene: TRBV24-1

CDR3 protein: CASNRVHLGEKLFF
V gene: TRBV5-8

CDR3 protein: CASRLTVGEKLFF
V gene: TRBV2

CDR3 protein: CASSGTGGQDTQYF
V gene: TRBV9

CDR3 protein: CASRGPRDQPQHF
V gene: TRBV6-5

CDR3 protein: CASSLQEGIGYTF
V gene: TRBV7-8

CDR3 protein: CASGPGGGVNEQFF
V gene: TRBV6-5

CDR3 protein: CASSQEGAGFTDTQYF
V gene: TRBV4-1

CDR3 protein: CASSLDRAETQYF
V gene: TRBV5-1

CDR3 protein: CATSDFPQGKSQPQHF
V gene: TRBV24-1